This TCR beta chain was sequenced for a study of blood T cell repertoires in COVID-19. Study-wide context: Specimens from acute and convalescent COVID-19 originated in the United States, Italy and Spain. From T cells, B-cell-depleted T cells, or PBMCs came the material, which was cDNA or gDNA.

The CDR3 has 16 residues. Trimming removed 3 bases from V and 5 bases from J; junction bases left unmatched: 11. CDR1 MDHEN and CDR2 SYDVKM come from the germline V gene. Authors' analysis steps: Reference gene primers were amplified, and this amplification served to estimate nucleated cell counts. The method was immunoSEQ multiplex PCR; TCRdb's version includes in-frame clones alone and lacks a portion of them. V, J and clone size are taken as reported in that table, and D and trimming were inferred from the DNA itself. Among 45,000 to 50,000 clones, approximately 87% were seen once, and the ten largest hold 9.2%.

This TCR derives from a human donor in a cohort sampled during active COVID-19. The gene calls are TRBV28 and TRBJ1-1; 8 bases match TRBD1. Material for sequencing was peripheral blood. The DNA of the CDR3 is TGTGCCAGCAGTTTGTATCAGGGGGCAAAAGGGACTGAAGCTTTCTTT. Translated: CASSLYQGAKGTEAFF.